Shown below are 7 T cell receptor beta chains from a single sample sequenced in a study of blood T cell repertoires in COVID-19. Measured with immunoSEQ multiplex PCR; TCRdb has only the in-frame clones, and not every one. The table has tens of thousands of clones, roughly 89% seen once. Material for sequencing was peripheral blood. The receptors were gathered from a human donor in a cohort sampled during active COVID-19.

The sample holds one count of this clone. The chain combines TRBV7-9 with TRBJ2-1, with D possibly TRBD2 on 5 matching bases. This CDR3 is built from 14 residues. The V gene lost 6 bases and the J gene lost 9 bases, with 18 bases spanning the gap. Germline V CDR1 and CDR2: SEHNR, FQNEAQ (reference sequence). The CDR3 here is CASRPIVEESEQFF. CDR3 sequence (DNA): TGTGCCAGCAGACCTATTGTGGAGGAAAGTGAGCAGTTCTTC.

The V gene is TRBV2, the J gene TRBJ1-3, with D possibly matching TRBD1 (6 bases). The CDR3 runs to 14 residues. Germline CDR1 SNHLY, CDR2 FYNNEI. V was trimmed by 8 bases and J by 7 bases, leaving 18 bases between them. CDR3 bases: TGTGCCAGCGGAGCCTCAGGGGAGGGGAACACCATATATTTT. Translated: CASGASGEGNTIYF. The entire variable domain, with the rest obtained from reference TRBV2 and TRBJ1-3, is as follows: EPEVTQTPSHQVTQMGQEVILRCVPISNHLYFYWYRQILGQKVEFLVSFYNNEISEKSEIFDDQFSVERPDGSNFTLKIRSTKLEDSAMYFCASGASGEGNTIYFGEGSWLTVV.

The chain joins TRBV19 to TRBJ1-1, with D possibly TRBD1 on 6 matching bases. Germline CDR1 reads LNHDA; CDR2 reads SQIVND (reference sequence). Trimming pared 2 bases from V and 5 bases from J, leaving 12 bases between. CDR3 length: 14 residues. The chain's CDR3 is CASSILGAGTEAFF. The CDR3 nucleotides are TGTGCCAGTAGTATATTGGGGGCTGGGACTGAAGCTTTCTTT.

The rearrangement links TRBV6-6 to TRBJ2-7, with TRBD1 matching 7 bases. Per germline, CDR1 MNHNY and CDR2 SVGAGI (reference sequence). With 5 bases clipped from V and 3 bases from J, the junction kept 7 bases outside the gene matches. The CDR3 loop spans 14 amino acids. The CDR3 is CASSNRQGVYEQYF. The DNA of the CDR3 is TGTGCCAGCAGTAACAGACAGGGAGTCTACGAGCAGTACTTC.

The rearrangement joins TRBV12-3 or TRBV12-4 to TRBJ2-1; D is possibly TRBD1 (5 bases). The length of the CDR3 is 13 residues. Trimming took off 1 base at V and 15 bases at J, with 16 bases between the two ends. The CDR3 bases are TGTGCCAGCAGTTTAGAGGGGAACACCAGACGGTTCTTC. Residues: CASSLEGNTRRFF.

V usage is TRBV2 and J usage is TRBJ2-1; D gene uncertain. CDR3 length: 12 residues. Germline V gene sequence: CDR1 SNHLY, CDR2 FYNNEI. V shed 1 base and J shed 15 bases, with 13 bases lying between them. Here the CDR3 reads CASSEGVPRWFF. In DNA, the CDR3 is TGTGCCAGCAGTGAAGGAGTACCTCGGTGGTTCTTC.

The chain has TRBV19 and TRBJ2-5; D is possibly TRBD1 (6 bases). Germline CDR1 is LNHDA and CDR2 is SQIVND (reference sequence). The CDR3 extends over 14 amino acids. The ends were cut back, 5 bases at V and 1 base at J, with 11 bases in the middle. CDR3 sequence reads: CASSRDKRQETQYF. The CDR3 DNA reads TGTGCCAGTAGTCGGGACAAACGCCAAGAGACCCAGTACTTC.